This entry lists 13 T cell receptor beta chains sequenced from one sample in a study of glioma-infiltrating T cells. The iRepertoire nested amplicon-rescue multiplex PCR amplified TCR alpha and beta CDR3s from RNA. TCRdb passed the multiplex PCR reads through MiXCR, listing each CDR3 protein once. The sample lists 44,000 or so distinct CDR3 sequences; 20% to 25% were seen once. Sequences were obtained from glioma tissue, nonneoplastic brain tissue, or PBMCs (not recorded which). These receptors came from a human donor with low-grade glioma or glioblastoma, undergoing nonglioma brain surgery, or in good health (not recorded which).

As to this clonotype: A much larger clone sits a single nucleotide away, making a read error possible. The V and J genes are TRBV3-1 and TRBJ2-5; D possibly corresponds to TRBD2 (5 bases). Germline CDR1 reads LGHDT; CDR2 reads YNNKEL (reference sequence). The CDR3 runs to 12 residues. The CDR3 region is CASGQAEETQYF. As DNA, the CDR3 is TGTGCCAGCGGCCAAGCGGAAGAGACCCAGTACTTC.

The V gene is TRBV5-1, the J gene TRBJ2-2, with D hard to call. The CDR3 runs 14 residues. Germline CDR1 is SGHRS and CDR2 is YFSETQ. V lost 1 base, J lost 2 bases, and 6 bases lay in between. The CDR3 DNA follows: TGCGCCAGCAGCTTGCTCACCAACACCGGGGAGCTGTTTTTT. Encoded protein: CASSLLTNTGELFF.

This clonotype was detected many times. This chain links TRBV29-1 with TRBJ2-3, with 12 bases that match TRBD2. CDR3 size: 13 residues. CDR1 is SQVTM, CDR2 ANQGSEA, per germline. V lost 7 bases and J lost 6; bases outside the gene matches: 5. The CDR3 nucleotides read TGCAGCGCCGGGACTAGCGGGTACGATACGCAGTATTTT. Its translation is CSAGTSGYDTQYF.

This clonotype has ten or more counts. This chain joins TRBV4-3 and TRBJ1-2; D unresolved. The germline CDR1 and CDR2 sequences are LGHNA and YSLEER. The CDR3 loop spans 15 amino acids. V lost 0 bases and J 6 bases, leaving 14 bases between the germline ends. The CDR3 loop reads CASSQDLGGRDGYTF. The CDR3 coding sequence is TGCGCCAGCAGCCAAGATTTAGGAGGGCGGGATGGCTACACCTTC.

This clonotype was recorded a few times. V gene TRBV29-1 combines with J gene TRBJ2-3; TRBD2 might be the D (6 bases). This CDR3 is built from 14 residues. Germline values: CDR1 SQVTM, CDR2 ANQGSEA. V lost 5 bases, J lost 0 bases, and 12 bases lay in between. CDR3 amino acids: CSVRGVKSTDTQYF. Here the CDR3 DNA reads TGCAGCGTTCGCGGGGTGAAAAGCACAGATACGCAGTATTTT.

The rearrangement joins TRBV6-2 or TRBV6-3 to TRBJ2-2; unclear D gene. CDR1 is MNHEY, CDR2 SVGEGT, per germline. The CDR3 contains 16 residues. V lost 3 bases, J lost 0 bases, and 11 bases lay in between. In DNA form, the CDR3 reads TGTGCCAGCAGTTATTGGGGTATATCGAACACCGGGGAGCTGTTTTTT. This codes for CASSYWGISNTGELFF.

Many counts were recorded for this clonotype. The V gene is TRBV11-3, the J gene TRBJ1-1; D uncertain. The CDR3 is 12 amino acids. Germline V lookup: CDR1 SGHNT, CDR2 YENEEA. The V gene lost 4 bases and the J gene lost 12 bases, with 15 bases spanning the gap. DNA of the CDR3: TGTGCCAGCAGCTCCAGCGGACGGAAATCTTTCTTT. Translation: CASSSSGRKSFF.

This clonotype was counted between two and nine times. A much larger clonotype is one base distant, so this may be a read error. The chain links TRBV28 to TRBJ2-2; the match to TRBD2 covers 10 bases. The CDR3 spans 19 residues. CDR1 is MDHEN, CDR2 SYDVKM, per germline. The CDR3 region has the DNA TGTGCCAGCAGTTCCCCACGGAGAGCGGGGGGGACGAACACCGGGGAGCCGTTTTTT. Translated, it gives CASSSPRRAGGTNTGEPFF.

This clonotype was counted ten times or more. The gene calls are TRBV12-3 or TRBV12-4 and TRBJ1-3; 8 bases match TRBD1. The CDR3 has 15 residues. The V gene end was trimmed by 4 bases and the J gene end by 4 bases; junction bases not matched to a gene: 6. For the CDR3, the DNA is TGTGCCAGCAGTTCGTCGACAGGGGCAGGAAACACCATATATTTT. It codes for CASSSSTGAGNTIYF.

To note about this clonotype: A much larger clone sits a single nucleotide away, making a read error possible. V is TRBV3-1 and J is TRBJ2-5, with D possibly called TRBD1 or TRBD2 (5 bases each). Trimming took 3 bases from V and 3 from J, leaving 14 bases between them. Germline V gives CDR1 LGHDT, CDR2 YNNKEL (reference sequence). The CDR3 extends over 15 amino acids. The CDR3: CASSHPAGTEETQYF. CDR3 bases: TGTGCCAGCAGCCATCCCGCCGGGACGGAAGAGACCCAGTACTTC.

This clonotype has at least ten counts. The chain combines TRBV28 with TRBJ1-5; D perhaps matches TRBD1 (5 bases). Germline V gene data show CDR1 as MDHEN and CDR2 as SYDVKM. CDR3 length: 15 amino acids. V was trimmed by 6 bases and J by 9 bases, leaving 21 bases between them. The CDR3 region is CASRSRGLWVGPQHF. The CDR3 coding sequence is TGTGCCAGCAGGTCCCGGGGACTCTGGGTTGGGCCCCAGCATTTT.

This clonotype was seen ten or more times. The V gene is TRBV2, the J gene TRBJ2-2; D remains ambiguous. Trimming took off 4 bases at V and 0 bases at J, with 6 bases between the two ends. The CDR3 consists of 14 residues. Germline-derived CDR1 and CDR2 are SNHLY and FYNNEI. CDR3 sequence reads: CASSVRSNTGELFF. As DNA, the CDR3 is TGTGCCAGCAGTGTGAGATCGAACACCGGGGAGCTGTTTTTT.

Of note for this clonotype: Relative to the germline gene, one junction end is altered; a read error may explain this. The V and J genes are TRBV3-1 and TRBJ2-3, with D perhaps TRBD2 (6 bases). This CDR3 spans 13 amino acids. The V gene's germline CDR1 is LGHDT and CDR2 YNNKEL (reference sequence). The CDR3 DNA sequence: TGTGCCAGAAGCCCCCCGGGAGCAGATACGCAGTATTTT. Amino acid sequence: CARSPPGADTQYF.